These T cell receptor beta chains were read from a single sample in a study of CD8+CD57+ T cells in acquired aplastic anemia. TCRdb reprocessed the reads with MiXCR, giving one entry per CDR3 protein. The sample contains about 80,000 distinct CDR3 sequences, roughly half of which appear only once. The sample consisted of sorted CD4+, CD8+, or CD8+CD57+ T cells (not recorded which) from PBMCs. The receptors come from a human donor in good health, serving as a control. The CDR3 runs from the conserved cysteine through the conserved F or W. Each record gives: D gene, clone size, J gene, V gene, CDR3 protein, CDR3 DNA. The D gene is left open where the match is weak. Where a row states a size, it is once, few, many or the class of an expanded clone; other rows omit it.

D gene: TRBD2; clone size: NA; J gene: TRBJ2-7; V gene: TRBV25-1; CDR3 protein: CASSLDRGGSYYEQYF; CDR3 DNA: TGTGCCAGCAGCTTAGATCGGGGGGGAAGTTACTACGAGCAGTACTTC
D gene: TRBD1; clone size: NA; J gene: TRBJ1-4; V gene: TRBV12-3/TRBV12-4; CDR3 protein: CASSPITGGTNEKLFF; CDR3 DNA: TGTGCCAGCAGTCCGATTACAGGGGGAACTAATGAAAAACTGTTTTTT
D gene: NA; clone size: NA; J gene: TRBJ1-1; V gene: TRBV2; CDR3 protein: CATSRDRTVNTEAFF; CDR3 DNA: TGTGCCACCAGCAGAGATAGGACAGTGAACACTGAAGCTTTCTTT
D gene: TRBD1; clone size: few; J gene: TRBJ1-6; V gene: TRBV10-3; CDR3 protein: CAISPGTGVFSPLHF; CDR3 DNA: TGTGCCATCAGTCCAGGGACAGGAGTATTTTCACCCCTCCACTTT
D gene: NA; clone size: many; J gene: TRBJ2-3; V gene: TRBV9; CDR3 protein: CASSIRWGVGTDTQYF; CDR3 DNA: TGTGCCAGCAGCATCCGGTGGGGGGTGGGGACAGATACGCAGTATTTT
D gene: TRBD2; clone size: NA; J gene: TRBJ2-7; V gene: TRBV11-2; CDR3 protein: CASSPGLAGNEQYF; CDR3 DNA: TGTGCCAGCAGCCCGGGACTAGCTGGCAACGAGCAGTACTTC
D gene: NA; clone size: many; J gene: TRBJ2-7; V gene: TRBV19; CDR3 protein: CASRWASGGGYEQYF; CDR3 DNA: TGTGCCAGTAGATGGGCGAGCGGAGGGGGCTACGAGCAGTACTTC
D gene: TRBD1; clone size: NA; J gene: TRBJ2-5; V gene: TRBV9; CDR3 protein: CASSSLPPGTGGDYRETQYF; CDR3 DNA: TGTGCCAGCAGCTCCCTCCCTCCCGGGACAGGGGGCGATTACCGAGAGACCCAGTACTTC
D gene: NA; clone size: many; J gene: TRBJ2-2; V gene: TRBV19; CDR3 protein: CASRLVAGELFF; CDR3 DNA: TGTGCCAGTAGGCTAGTCGCCGGGGAGCTGTTTTTT
D gene: NA; clone size: once; J gene: TRBJ2-5; V gene: TRBV2; CDR3 protein: CASSEAGETQYF; CDR3 DNA: TGTGCCAGCAGTGAAGCGGGAGAGACCCAGTACTTC
D gene: NA; clone size: many; J gene: TRBJ1-1; V gene: TRBV7-9; CDR3 protein: CASSLVLGGSEAFF; CDR3 DNA: TGTGCCAGCAGCTTAGTCCTAGGCGGCTCTGAAGCTTTCTTT
D gene: TRBD2; clone size: few; J gene: TRBJ2-1; V gene: TRBV6-1; CDR3 protein: CASSPPTSGSLDEQFF; CDR3 DNA: TGTGCCAGCAGTCCACCGACTAGCGGGAGTTTGGATGAGCAGTTCTTC
D gene: TRBD2; clone size: NA; J gene: TRBJ2-1; V gene: TRBV7-9; CDR3 protein: CASSLGLAGYDEQFF; CDR3 DNA: TGTGCCAGCAGCTTGGGACTAGCGGGGTACGATGAGCAGTTCTTC
D gene: NA; clone size: many; J gene: TRBJ1-1; V gene: TRBV12-3/TRBV12-4; CDR3 protein: CASSFSREAFF; CDR3 DNA: TGTGCCAGCAGTTTCTCCCGTGAAGCTTTCTTT
D gene: NA; clone size: NA; J gene: TRBJ1-6; V gene: TRBV5-1; CDR3 protein: CASSLGHQNSPLHF; CDR3 DNA: TGCGCCAGCAGCTTGGGGCACCAAAATTCACCCCTCCACTTT
D gene: NA; clone size: NA; J gene: TRBJ1-1; V gene: TRBV9; CDR3 protein: CASSVEDYPMNTEAFF; CDR3 DNA: TGTGCCAGCAGCGTGGAGGATTATCCAATGAACACTGAAGCTTTCTTT
D gene: TRBD1; clone size: NA; J gene: TRBJ1-1; V gene: TRBV2; CDR3 protein: CASSEYRGNTEAFF; CDR3 DNA: TGTGCCAGCAGTGAATACAGGGGGAACACTGAAGCTTTCTTT
D gene: NA; clone size: NA; J gene: TRBJ1-2; V gene: TRBV4-3; CDR3 protein: CASSQDPGNYGYTF; CDR3 DNA: TGCGCCAGCAGCCAAGACCCGGGAAACTATGGCTACACCTTC
D gene: TRBD2; clone size: NA; J gene: TRBJ2-5; V gene: TRBV9; CDR3 protein: CASSIGGAAEAQYF; CDR3 DNA: TGTGCCAGCAGCATCGGGGGGGCCGCAGAGGCCCAGTACTTC
D gene: TRBD1; clone size: few; J gene: TRBJ2-3; V gene: TRBV15; CDR3 protein: CATSRDGTVRDTQYF; CDR3 DNA: TGTGCCACCAGCAGAGATGGGACAGTGCGCGATACGCAGTATTTT
D gene: TRBD2; clone size: few; J gene: TRBJ2-3; V gene: TRBV4-1; CDR3 protein: CASSSLSGTSETSTDTQYF; CDR3 DNA: TGCGCCAGCAGCTCGCTATCCGGGACTAGCGAAACTAGCACAGATACGCAGTATTTT
D gene: NA; clone size: NA; J gene: TRBJ2-2; V gene: TRBV2; CDR3 protein: CASRASPGELFF; CDR3 DNA: TGTGCCAGCAGGGCTAGTCCCGGGGAGCTGTTTTTT
D gene: TRBD1; clone size: many; J gene: TRBJ1-1; V gene: TRBV29-1; CDR3 protein: CSGWTGNAMNTEAFF; CDR3 DNA: TGCAGCGGATGGACAGGCAATGCTATGAACACTGAAGCTTTCTTT
D gene: NA; clone size: many; J gene: TRBJ1-1; V gene: TRBV4-2; CDR3 protein: CASSPDQGTEAFF; CDR3 DNA: TGTGCCAGCAGCCCAGATCAGGGGACTGAAGCTTTCTTT
D gene: TRBD1; clone size: many; J gene: TRBJ1-1; V gene: TRBV5-1; CDR3 protein: CASTGQGIEAFF; CDR3 DNA: TGCGCCAGCACGGGACAGGGTATTGAAGCTTTCTTT
D gene: NA; clone size: NA; J gene: TRBJ2-3; V gene: TRBV24-1; CDR3 protein: CATSEVAVREDTQYF; CDR3 DNA: TGTGCCACCAGTGAAGTAGCGGTGAGGGAAGATACGCAGTATTTT
D gene: NA; clone size: few; J gene: TRBJ1-1; V gene: TRBV20-1; CDR3 protein: CSARDLKAAEAFF; CDR3 DNA: TGCAGTGCTAGAGATCTGAAGGCGGCTGAAGCTTTCTTT
D gene: NA; clone size: NA; J gene: TRBJ1-6; V gene: TRBV30; CDR3 protein: CAVQATNSPLHF; CDR3 DNA: TGTGCCGTACAGGCGACTAATTCACCCCTCCACTTT
D gene: NA; clone size: many; J gene: TRBJ2-1; V gene: TRBV24-1; CDR3 protein: CATSDFAEYNEQFF; CDR3 DNA: TGTGCCACCAGTGATTTTGCCGAGTACAATGAGCAGTTCTTC
D gene: TRBD1; clone size: many; J gene: TRBJ2-7; V gene: TRBV9; CDR3 protein: CASSAGGTGGSVEQYF; CDR3 DNA: TGTGCCAGCAGCGCAGGGGGGACAGGTGGGTCGGTCGAGCAGTACTTC
D gene: NA; clone size: NA; J gene: TRBJ2-1; V gene: TRBV7-8; CDR3 protein: CASSARLDVGGEQFF; CDR3 DNA: TGTGCCAGCAGCGCCCGACTAGACGTGGGGGGTGAGCAGTTCTTC
D gene: TRBD1; clone size: NA; J gene: TRBJ1-5; V gene: TRBV4-1; CDR3 protein: CASSQEGETGIQPQHF; CDR3 DNA: TGCGCCAGCAGCCAAGAGGGGGAGACAGGGATCCAGCCCCAGCATTTT
D gene: TRBD1; clone size: many; J gene: TRBJ2-7; V gene: TRBV30; CDR3 protein: CAWSSQGSPYEQYF; CDR3 DNA: TGTGCCTGGAGCTCACAGGGGTCCCCCTACGAGCAGTACTTC
D gene: TRBD2; clone size: NA; J gene: TRBJ2-1; V gene: TRBV2; CDR3 protein: CASSEPGLVNEQFF; CDR3 DNA: TGTGCCAGCAGTGAACCGGGACTAGTCAATGAGCAGTTCTTC
D gene: NA; clone size: NA; J gene: TRBJ2-1; V gene: TRBV24-1; CDR3 protein: CATSDATASSYNEQFF; CDR3 DNA: TGTGCCACCAGTGATGCGACTGCTAGCTCCTACAATGAGCAGTTCTTC
D gene: TRBD2; clone size: many; J gene: TRBJ2-7; V gene: TRBV20-1; CDR3 protein: CSARDPGASGTRVEQYF; CDR3 DNA: TGCAGTGCTAGAGATCCTGGCGCTAGCGGGACACGGGTCGAGCAGTACTTC
D gene: TRBD1; clone size: NA; J gene: TRBJ1-3; V gene: TRBV9; CDR3 protein: CASSVGGGQGTSYGNTIYF; CDR3 DNA: TGTGCCAGCAGCGTAGGAGGGGGACAGGGCACTAGTTATGGAAACACCATATATTTT
D gene: NA; clone size: many; J gene: TRBJ2-5; V gene: TRBV7-8; CDR3 protein: CASSLVRGSKETQYF; CDR3 DNA: TGTGCCAGCAGCTTAGTCCGGGGCAGCAAAGAGACCCAGTACTTC
D gene: NA; clone size: NA; J gene: TRBJ1-2; V gene: TRBV6-2/TRBV6-3; CDR3 protein: CASSYSDVRGGDYGYTF; CDR3 DNA: TGTGCCAGCAGTTACTCAGATGTCCGGGGGGGAGACTATGGCTACACCTTC
D gene: NA; clone size: NA; J gene: TRBJ1-6; V gene: TRBV7-2; CDR3 protein: CASSLAQSSYNSPLHF; CDR3 DNA: TGTGCCAGCAGCTTAGCTCAGAGCTCCTATAATTCACCCCTCCACTTT
D gene: TRBD2; clone size: few; J gene: TRBJ2-3; V gene: TRBV25-1; CDR3 protein: CASSALAGEINPTTDTQYF; CDR3 DNA: TGTGCCAGCAGTGCCCTAGCGGGAGAGATAAACCCAACCACAGATACGCAGTATTTT
D gene: NA; clone size: NA; J gene: TRBJ1-2; V gene: TRBV10-3; CDR3 protein: CAISSDNYGYTF; CDR3 DNA: TGTGCCATCAGTTCGGATAACTATGGCTACACCTTC
D gene: TRBD2; clone size: NA; J gene: TRBJ2-7; V gene: TRBV7-3; CDR3 protein: CASSPRGGEQYF; CDR3 DNA: TGTGCCAGCAGCCCCCGGGGGGGCGAGCAGTACTTC
D gene: NA; clone size: NA; J gene: TRBJ2-4; V gene: TRBV2; CDR3 protein: CASSAGDVNIQYF; CDR3 DNA: TGTGCCAGCAGTGCTGGGGACGTCAACATTCAGTACTTC
D gene: TRBD2; clone size: NA; J gene: TRBJ2-1; V gene: TRBV25-1; CDR3 protein: CASSSGGAVSNEQFF; CDR3 DNA: TGTGCCAGCAGCAGCGGGGGGGCCGTTTCGAATGAGCAGTTCTTC
D gene: TRBD1; clone size: NA; J gene: TRBJ1-2; V gene: TRBV30; CDR3 protein: CAWDHGTGDYTF; CDR3 DNA: TGTGCCTGGGATCATGGGACAGGGGACTACACCTTC
D gene: TRBD1; clone size: NA; J gene: TRBJ2-7; V gene: TRBV6-1; CDR3 protein: CASGDRSYEQYF; CDR3 DNA: TGTGCCAGCGGGGACAGATCCTACGAGCAGTACTTC
D gene: TRBD2; clone size: many; J gene: TRBJ2-7; V gene: TRBV24-1; CDR3 protein: CATSDPGLAVEQYF; CDR3 DNA: TGTGCCACCAGTGACCCTGGACTAGCAGTCGAGCAGTACTTC
D gene: NA; clone size: NA; J gene: TRBJ2-5; V gene: TRBV11-2; CDR3 protein: CASSFRQGNRQETQYF; CDR3 DNA: TGTGCCAGCAGCTTTCGCCAGGGGAATCGCCAAGAGACCCAGTACTTC
D gene: NA; clone size: many; J gene: TRBJ2-1; V gene: TRBV7-2; CDR3 protein: CASSSLGGNEQFF; CDR3 DNA: TGTGCCAGCAGCTCGCTAGGGGGTAATGAGCAGTTCTTC
D gene: TRBD2; clone size: NA; J gene: TRBJ2-3; V gene: TRBV7-8; CDR3 protein: CASSLASRGSFDTQYF; CDR3 DNA: TGTGCCAGCAGCCTCGCGTCACGCGGGAGCTTTGATACGCAGTATTTT
D gene: TRBD2; clone size: once; J gene: TRBJ2-3; V gene: TRBV20-1; CDR3 protein: CSASLAGGPSDTQYF; CDR3 DNA: TGCAGTGCTAGCCTAGCGGGGGGCCCGTCAGATACGCAGTATTTT
D gene: NA; clone size: NA; J gene: TRBJ1-5; V gene: TRBV20-1; CDR3 protein: CSAFDGSNQPQHF; CDR3 DNA: TGCAGTGCTTTTGACGGTAGCAACCAGCCCCAGCATTTT
D gene: NA; clone size: NA; J gene: TRBJ1-4; V gene: TRBV2; CDR3 protein: CASMVDRTNEKLFF; CDR3 DNA: TGTGCCAGCATGGTTGACAGAACTAATGAAAAACTGTTTTTT
D gene: NA; clone size: NA; J gene: TRBJ1-2; V gene: TRBV20-1; CDR3 protein: CSASPAGVSYGYTF; CDR3 DNA: TGCAGTGCTAGTCCGGCAGGGGTATCCTATGGCTACACCTTC
D gene: NA; clone size: once; J gene: TRBJ2-1; V gene: TRBV11-2; CDR3 protein: CASSLVQGGVDEQFF; CDR3 DNA: TGTGCCAGCAGCTTAGTTCAGGGTGGGGTCGATGAGCAGTTCTTC
D gene: NA; clone size: NA; J gene: TRBJ1-1; V gene: TRBV10-3; CDR3 protein: CAISDRTNTEAFF; CDR3 DNA: TGTGCCATCAGTGACAGGACGAACACTGAAGCTTTCTTT
D gene: NA; clone size: NA; J gene: TRBJ2-2; V gene: TRBV7-9; CDR3 protein: CASSQGDIGELFF; CDR3 DNA: TGTGCCAGCAGCCAAGGGGATATCGGGGAGCTGTTTTTT
D gene: NA; clone size: medium-sized; J gene: TRBJ1-6; V gene: TRBV25-1; CDR3 protein: CASSDTGNSPLHF; CDR3 DNA: TGTGCCAGCAGTGACACAGGGAATTCACCCCTCCACTTT